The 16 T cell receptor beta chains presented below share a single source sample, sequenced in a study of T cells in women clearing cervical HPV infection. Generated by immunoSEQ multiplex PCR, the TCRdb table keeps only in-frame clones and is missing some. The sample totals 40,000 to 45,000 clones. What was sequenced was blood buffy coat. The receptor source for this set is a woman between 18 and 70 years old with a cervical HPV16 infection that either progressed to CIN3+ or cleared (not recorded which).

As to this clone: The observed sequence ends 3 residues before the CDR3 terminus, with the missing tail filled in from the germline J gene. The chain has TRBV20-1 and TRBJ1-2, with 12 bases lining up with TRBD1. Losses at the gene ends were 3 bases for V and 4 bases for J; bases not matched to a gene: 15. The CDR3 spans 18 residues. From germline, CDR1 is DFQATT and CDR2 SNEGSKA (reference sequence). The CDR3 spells CSARASSGTGGPSYGYTF. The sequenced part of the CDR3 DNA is TGCAGTGCTAGGGCCTCCTCCGGGACAGGGGGCCCGAGCTATGGC.

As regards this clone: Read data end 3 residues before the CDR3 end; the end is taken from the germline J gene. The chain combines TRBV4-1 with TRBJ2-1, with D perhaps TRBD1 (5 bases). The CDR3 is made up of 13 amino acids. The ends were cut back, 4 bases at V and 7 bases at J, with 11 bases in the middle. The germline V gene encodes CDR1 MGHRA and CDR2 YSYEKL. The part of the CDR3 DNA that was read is TGCGCCAGCAGCCCCGGTCCAGGGAATGAG. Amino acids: CASSPGPGNE. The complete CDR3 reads CASSPGPGNEQFF.

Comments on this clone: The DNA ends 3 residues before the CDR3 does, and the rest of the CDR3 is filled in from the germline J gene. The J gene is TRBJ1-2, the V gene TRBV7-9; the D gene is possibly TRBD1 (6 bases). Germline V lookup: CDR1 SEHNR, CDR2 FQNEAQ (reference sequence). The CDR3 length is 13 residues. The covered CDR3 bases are TGTGCCAGCAGCTTAGGAACAGGGCTCGAC. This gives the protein CASSLGTGLD. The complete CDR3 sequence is CASSLGTGLDYTF. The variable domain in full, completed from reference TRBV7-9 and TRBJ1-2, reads DTGVSQNPRHKITKRGQNVTFRCDPISEHNRLYWYRQTLGQGPEFLTYFQNEAQLEKSRLLSDRFSAERPKGSFSTLEIQRTEQGDSAMYLCASSLGTGLDYTFGSGTRLTVV.

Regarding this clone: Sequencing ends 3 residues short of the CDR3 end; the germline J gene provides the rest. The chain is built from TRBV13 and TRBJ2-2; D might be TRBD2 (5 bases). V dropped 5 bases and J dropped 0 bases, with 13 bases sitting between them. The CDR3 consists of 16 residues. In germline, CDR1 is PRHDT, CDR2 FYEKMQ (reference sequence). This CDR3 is CASSVTTTSNTGELFF. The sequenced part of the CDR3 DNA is TGTGCCAGCAGCGTGACTACTACTTCGAACACCGGGGAG.

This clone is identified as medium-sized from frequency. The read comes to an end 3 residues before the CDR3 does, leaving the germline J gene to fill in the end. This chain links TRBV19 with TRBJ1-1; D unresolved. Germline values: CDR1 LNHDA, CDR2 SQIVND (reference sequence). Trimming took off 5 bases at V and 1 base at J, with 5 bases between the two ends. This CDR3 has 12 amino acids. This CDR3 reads CASSSGNTEAFF. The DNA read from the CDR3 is TGTGCCAGTAGTTCGGGGAACACTGAA.

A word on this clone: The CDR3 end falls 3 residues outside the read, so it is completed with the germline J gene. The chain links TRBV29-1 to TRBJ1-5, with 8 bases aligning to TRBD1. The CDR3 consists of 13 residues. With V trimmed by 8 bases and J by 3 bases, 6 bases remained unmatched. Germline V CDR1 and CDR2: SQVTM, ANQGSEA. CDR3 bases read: TGCAGCACCGGACAGGGAATCAATCAGCCC. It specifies CSTGQGINQP. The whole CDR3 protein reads CSTGQGINQPQHF.

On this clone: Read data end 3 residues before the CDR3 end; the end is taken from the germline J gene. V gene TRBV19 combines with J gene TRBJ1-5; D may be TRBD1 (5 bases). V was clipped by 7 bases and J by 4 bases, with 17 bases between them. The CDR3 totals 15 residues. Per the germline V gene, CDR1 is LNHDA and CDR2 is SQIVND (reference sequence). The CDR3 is CASTDTGGWNQPQHF. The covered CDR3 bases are TGTGCCAGTACGGACACCGGAGGATGGAATCAGCCC.

CDR3 in amino acids: CASVKRRGRDNEQFF. CDR3 DNA (partial): TGTGCCAGCGTCAAGCGCAGGGGTCGCGACAATGAG. The chain has TRBV28 and TRBJ2-1; TRBD1 might be the D (6 bases). The read comes to an end 3 residues before the CDR3 does, leaving the germline J gene to fill in the end. Germline CDR1 MDHEN, CDR2 SYDVKM. This CDR3 spans 15 amino acids. V was shortened by 8 bases and J by 5 bases, with 19 bases between the two germline ends.

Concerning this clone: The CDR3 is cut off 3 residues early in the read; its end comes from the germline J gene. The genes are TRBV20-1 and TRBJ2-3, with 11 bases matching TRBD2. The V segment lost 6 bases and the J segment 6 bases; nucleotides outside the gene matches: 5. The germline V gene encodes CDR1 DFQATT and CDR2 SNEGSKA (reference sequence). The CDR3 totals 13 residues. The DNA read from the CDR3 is TGCAGTGCAAATAGCGGGGGGGCTGATACG. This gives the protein CSANSGGADT. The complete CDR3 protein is CSANSGGADTQYF.

CDR3 residues: CASSAQPPEGNTIYF. The part of the CDR3 DNA that was read is TGTGCCAGTAGTGCCCAACCCCCAGAAGGAAACACC. The chain joins TRBV19 to TRBJ1-3; D not certain. The CDR3 end falls 3 residues outside the read, so it is completed with the germline J gene. The CDR3 is 15 residues long. Germline V gene data show CDR1 as LNHDA and CDR2 as SQIVND (reference sequence). V dropped 5 bases and J dropped 4 bases, with 15 bases sitting between them.

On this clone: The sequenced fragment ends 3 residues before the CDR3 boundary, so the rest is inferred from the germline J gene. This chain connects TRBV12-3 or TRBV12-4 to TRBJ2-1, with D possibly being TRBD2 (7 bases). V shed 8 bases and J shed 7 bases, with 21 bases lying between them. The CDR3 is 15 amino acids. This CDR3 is CASGTGFARGNEQFF. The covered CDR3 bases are TGTGCCAGCGGAACAGGGTTCGCGCGGGGGAATGAG.

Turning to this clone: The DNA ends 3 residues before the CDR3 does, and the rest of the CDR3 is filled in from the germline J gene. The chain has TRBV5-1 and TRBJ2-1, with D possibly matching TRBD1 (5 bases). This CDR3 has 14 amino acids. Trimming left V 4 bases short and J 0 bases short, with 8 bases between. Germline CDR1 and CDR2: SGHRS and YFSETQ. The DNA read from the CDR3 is TGCGCCAGCAGCCCCGACAGCTCCTACAATGAG. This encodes CASSPDSSYNE. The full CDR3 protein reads CASSPDSSYNEQFF.

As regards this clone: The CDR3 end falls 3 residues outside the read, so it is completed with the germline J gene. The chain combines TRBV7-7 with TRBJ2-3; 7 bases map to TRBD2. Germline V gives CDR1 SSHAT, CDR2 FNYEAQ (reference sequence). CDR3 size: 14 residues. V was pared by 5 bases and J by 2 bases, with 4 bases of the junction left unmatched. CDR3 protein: CASSQSGATDTQYF. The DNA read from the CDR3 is TGTGCCAGCAGCCAAAGCGGGGCCACAGATACG.

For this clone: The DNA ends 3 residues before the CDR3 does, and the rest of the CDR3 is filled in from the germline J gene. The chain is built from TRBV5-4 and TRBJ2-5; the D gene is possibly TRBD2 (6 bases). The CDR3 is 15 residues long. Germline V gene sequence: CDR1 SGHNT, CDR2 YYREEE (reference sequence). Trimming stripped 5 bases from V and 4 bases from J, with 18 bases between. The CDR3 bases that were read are TGTGCCAGCAGGGAAACCACTTCGGGGGTAGAGACC. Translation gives CASRETTSGVET. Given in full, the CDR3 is CASRETTSGVETQYF.

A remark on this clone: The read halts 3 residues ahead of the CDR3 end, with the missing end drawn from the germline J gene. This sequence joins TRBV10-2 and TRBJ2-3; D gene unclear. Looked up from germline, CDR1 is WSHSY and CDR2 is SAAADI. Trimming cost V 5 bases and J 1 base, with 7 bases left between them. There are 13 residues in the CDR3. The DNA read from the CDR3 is TGCGCCAGCAGTAGGCCCGGCACAGATACG. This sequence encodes CASSRPGTDT. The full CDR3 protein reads CASSRPGTDTQYF.

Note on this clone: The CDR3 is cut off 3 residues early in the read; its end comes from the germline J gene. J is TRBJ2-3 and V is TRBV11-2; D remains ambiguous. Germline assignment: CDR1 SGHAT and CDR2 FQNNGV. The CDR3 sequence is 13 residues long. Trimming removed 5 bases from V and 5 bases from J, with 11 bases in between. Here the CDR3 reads CASSPPSGDTQYF. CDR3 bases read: TGTGCCAGCAGCCCCCCATCGGGAGATACG.